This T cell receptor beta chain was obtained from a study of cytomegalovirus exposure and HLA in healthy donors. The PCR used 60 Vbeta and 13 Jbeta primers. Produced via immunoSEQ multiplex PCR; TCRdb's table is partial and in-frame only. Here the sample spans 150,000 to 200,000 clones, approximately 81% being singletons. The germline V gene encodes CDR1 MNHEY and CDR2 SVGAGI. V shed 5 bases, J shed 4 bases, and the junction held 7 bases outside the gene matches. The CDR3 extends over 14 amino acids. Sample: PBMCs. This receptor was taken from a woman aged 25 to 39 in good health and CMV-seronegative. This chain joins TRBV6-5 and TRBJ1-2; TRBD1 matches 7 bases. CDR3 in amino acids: CASSTSDRFYGYTF. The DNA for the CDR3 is TGTGCCAGCAGTACCTCGGACAGGTTCTATGGCTACACCTTC.